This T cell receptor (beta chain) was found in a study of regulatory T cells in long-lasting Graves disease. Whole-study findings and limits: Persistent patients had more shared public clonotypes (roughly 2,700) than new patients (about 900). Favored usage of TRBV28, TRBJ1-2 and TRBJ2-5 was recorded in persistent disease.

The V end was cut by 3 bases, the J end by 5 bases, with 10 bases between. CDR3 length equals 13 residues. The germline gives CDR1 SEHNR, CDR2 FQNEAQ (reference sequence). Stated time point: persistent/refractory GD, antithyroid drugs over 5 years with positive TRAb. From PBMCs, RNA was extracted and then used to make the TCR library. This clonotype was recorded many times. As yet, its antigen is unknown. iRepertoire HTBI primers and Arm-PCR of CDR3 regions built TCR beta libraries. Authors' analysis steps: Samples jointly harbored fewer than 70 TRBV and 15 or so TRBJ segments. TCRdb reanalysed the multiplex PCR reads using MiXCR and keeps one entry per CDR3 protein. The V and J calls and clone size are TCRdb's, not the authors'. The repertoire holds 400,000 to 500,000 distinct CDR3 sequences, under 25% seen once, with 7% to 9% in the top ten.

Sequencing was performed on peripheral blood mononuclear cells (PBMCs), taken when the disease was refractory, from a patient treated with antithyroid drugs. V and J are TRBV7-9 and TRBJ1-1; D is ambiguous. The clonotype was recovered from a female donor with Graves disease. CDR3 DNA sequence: TGTGCCAGCAGCTTGGGTGGGAGGACTGAAGCTTTCTTT. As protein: CASSLGGRTEAFF.